This entry describes one T cell receptor beta chain. The specificity of this receptor is unknown. The sample holds no much larger clone one base away, and base qualities are not on file. This entry is derived from a study of PD-1 blockade in mismatch repair-deficient tumors (dated by TCRdb to between 2016 and 2019). The study in broad terms: Between September 2013 and 2016, 86 consecutive patients with some 11 mismatch repair-deficient cancer types, all previously treated and progressing, were enrolled in the trial. Tumor-associated T cell clones in the peripheral blood of patients responding to PD-1 blockade were tracked using deep sequencing of TCR CDR3 regions.

For every enrolled patient, mismatch repair deficiency was confirmed by either polymerase chain reaction or immunohistochemistry. TCR sequencing was carried out for three patients who responded to pembrolizumab therapy. The phase II trial prospectively tested pembrolizumab PD-1 blockade in advanced mismatch repair-deficient cancers regardless of tissue of origin. Peripheral blood T cell samples were serially collected before and at multiple times after PD-1 blockade was started. Blood sampling time points were reported as weeks after the first dose of pembrolizumab. Overall results and qualifications from the work: Tumor-resident clones, often undetectable in blood before treatment, expanded rapidly after pembrolizumab and then contracted, generally before radiologic responses.

V loses 4 bases of germline sequence and J loses 0 bases, and the interval between the two ends is 13 bases. CDR1 and CDR2 were assigned from the germline V gene as MNHNS and SASEGT. Measured from the cysteine to the phenylalanine, the CDR3 is 15 residues long. The kept DNA is CDR3 alone, 45 bases in frame from the first base. Receptor amplification or capture employed the immunoSEQ multiplex PCR assay. Sourced from immuneACCESS, this table was stored by TCRdb with only in-frame sequences that have V and J called. A share of the clones is absent; for the studies checked, an unresolved V gene accounts for under half, and the remainder has no known explanation. This sample comprises some 51,000 clones, roughly 80% of them detected only once. The ten largest clonotypes hold about 8.3% of the sample.

The sequenced sample was peripheral blood, obtained about 4.5 months after starting pembrolizumab. The TCR was taken from an adult with mismatch repair-deficient cancer. The rearrangement combines TRBV6-1 with TRBJ2-7, and perhaps TRBD2 as D gene, on 6 matching bases. The base sequence is TGTGCCAGCAGTGGGGACTGGCTTTACTCCTACGAGCAGTACTTC. It translates as CASSGDWLYSYEQYF.